Listed below are T cell receptor beta chains from one sample, sequenced in a study of blood T cells in healthy people across ages. TCRdb redid the calling of the 5' RACE reads with MiXCR, one entry per CDR3 protein. The profile covers 710,000 or so distinct CDR3 sequences, with around 32% appearing a single time and 15% taken by the ten largest. The sample comprised blood. These TCRs come from a woman of 80 years or more in good health. CDR3s include the opening cysteine and the closing phenylalanine or tryptophan. D genes are given only for firm matches. Size values are once, few and many counts, or a class for expanded clones, and some rows have none.

j_call v_call d_call clone_size cdr3_nt cdr3_aa
TRBJ2-7 TRBV7-2 - many TGTGCCAGCAGCTCTACGACTAGAATACACGAGCAGTACTTC CASSSTTRIHEQYF
TRBJ1-6 TRBV27 - - TGTGCCAGCAGCATACTAAATGGGGTTTTGATAGGGTCACCCCTCCACTTT CASSILNGVLIGSPLHF
TRBJ1-2 TRBV7-6 TRBD1 many TGTGCCAGCAGCGGCCGGGACAGAAATGGCTACACCTTC CASSGRDRNGYTF
TRBJ2-5 TRBV7-2 - once TGTGCCAGCAGCCATGCGCGCTATGAGACCCAGTACTTC CASSHARYETQYF
TRBJ1-6 TRBV28 TRBD1 - TGTGCCACCAGGGGGAATTCACCCCTCCACTTT CATRGNSPLHF
TRBJ2-4 TRBV7-2 - - TGTGCCAGCAGCCCACACCCTTCGGTCCAATACGGGCAGTACTTC CASSPHPSVQYGQYF
TRBJ1-2 TRBV4-3 - many TGCGCCAGCAGCCAGTCAGGGGTTGGCTACACCTTC CASSQSGVGYTF
TRBJ1-5 TRBV3-1 - few TGTGCCAGCAGCCACTGGGCTCCTCAAAGGCATTTT CASSHWAPQRHF
TRBJ2-5 TRBV4-1 - - TGCGCCAGCAGCCAAGTTAGTGCGGCCCAAGAGACCCAGTACTTC CASSQVSAAQETQYF
TRBJ2-7 TRBV9 TRBD1 - TGTGCCAGCAGCCAACTCGGGACAGGGTATGACGAGCAGTACTTC CASSQLGTGYDEQYF